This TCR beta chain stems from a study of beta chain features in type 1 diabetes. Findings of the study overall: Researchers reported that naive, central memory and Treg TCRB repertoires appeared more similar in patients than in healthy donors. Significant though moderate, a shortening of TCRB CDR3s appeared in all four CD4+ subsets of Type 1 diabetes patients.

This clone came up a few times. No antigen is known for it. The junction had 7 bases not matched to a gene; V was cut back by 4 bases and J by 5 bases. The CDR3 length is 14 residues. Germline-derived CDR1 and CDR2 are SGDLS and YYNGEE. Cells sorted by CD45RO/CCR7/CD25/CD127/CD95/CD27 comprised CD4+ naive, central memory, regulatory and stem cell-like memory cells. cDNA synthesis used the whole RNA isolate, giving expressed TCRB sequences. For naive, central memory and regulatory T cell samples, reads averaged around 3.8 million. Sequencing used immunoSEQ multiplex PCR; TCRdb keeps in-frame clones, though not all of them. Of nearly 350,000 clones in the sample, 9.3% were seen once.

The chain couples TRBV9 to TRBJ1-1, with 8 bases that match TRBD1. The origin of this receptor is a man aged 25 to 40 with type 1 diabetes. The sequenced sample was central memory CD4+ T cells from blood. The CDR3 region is CASSTLDRATEAFF. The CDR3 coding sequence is TGTGCCAGCAGCACCCTGGACAGGGCGACTGAAGCTTTCTTT.